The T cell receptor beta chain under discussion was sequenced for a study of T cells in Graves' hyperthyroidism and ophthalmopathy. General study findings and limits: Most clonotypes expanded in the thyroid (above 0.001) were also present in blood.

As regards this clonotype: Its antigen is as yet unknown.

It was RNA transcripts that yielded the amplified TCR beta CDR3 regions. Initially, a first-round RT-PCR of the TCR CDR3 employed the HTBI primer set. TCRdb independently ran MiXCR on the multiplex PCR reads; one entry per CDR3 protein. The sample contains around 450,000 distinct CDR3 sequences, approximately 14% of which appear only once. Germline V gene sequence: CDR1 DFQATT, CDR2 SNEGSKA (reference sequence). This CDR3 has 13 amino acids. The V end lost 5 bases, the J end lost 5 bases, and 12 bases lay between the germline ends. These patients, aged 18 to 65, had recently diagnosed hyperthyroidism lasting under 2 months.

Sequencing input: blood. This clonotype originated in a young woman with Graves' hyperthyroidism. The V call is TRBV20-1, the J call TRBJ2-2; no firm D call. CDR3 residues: CSAPLQGTGELFF. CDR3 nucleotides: TGCAGTGCTCCCCTTCAAGGGACCGGGGAGCTGTTTTTT.